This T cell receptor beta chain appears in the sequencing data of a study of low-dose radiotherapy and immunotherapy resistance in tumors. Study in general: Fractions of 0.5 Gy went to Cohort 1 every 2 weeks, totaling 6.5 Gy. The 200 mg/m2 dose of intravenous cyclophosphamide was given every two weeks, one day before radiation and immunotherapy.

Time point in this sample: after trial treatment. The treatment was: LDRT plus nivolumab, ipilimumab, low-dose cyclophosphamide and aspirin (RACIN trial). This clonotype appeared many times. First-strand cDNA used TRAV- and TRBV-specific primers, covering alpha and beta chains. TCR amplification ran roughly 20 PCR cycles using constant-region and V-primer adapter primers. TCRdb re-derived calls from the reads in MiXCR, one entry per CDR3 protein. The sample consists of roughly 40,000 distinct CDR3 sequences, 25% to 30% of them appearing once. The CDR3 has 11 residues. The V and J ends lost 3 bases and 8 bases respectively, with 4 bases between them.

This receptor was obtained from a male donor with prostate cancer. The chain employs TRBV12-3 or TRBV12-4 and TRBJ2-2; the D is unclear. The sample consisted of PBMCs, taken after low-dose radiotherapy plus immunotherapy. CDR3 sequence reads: CASSLRGELFF. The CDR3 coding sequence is TGTGCCAGCAGTTTGAGAGGGGAGCTGTTTTTT.